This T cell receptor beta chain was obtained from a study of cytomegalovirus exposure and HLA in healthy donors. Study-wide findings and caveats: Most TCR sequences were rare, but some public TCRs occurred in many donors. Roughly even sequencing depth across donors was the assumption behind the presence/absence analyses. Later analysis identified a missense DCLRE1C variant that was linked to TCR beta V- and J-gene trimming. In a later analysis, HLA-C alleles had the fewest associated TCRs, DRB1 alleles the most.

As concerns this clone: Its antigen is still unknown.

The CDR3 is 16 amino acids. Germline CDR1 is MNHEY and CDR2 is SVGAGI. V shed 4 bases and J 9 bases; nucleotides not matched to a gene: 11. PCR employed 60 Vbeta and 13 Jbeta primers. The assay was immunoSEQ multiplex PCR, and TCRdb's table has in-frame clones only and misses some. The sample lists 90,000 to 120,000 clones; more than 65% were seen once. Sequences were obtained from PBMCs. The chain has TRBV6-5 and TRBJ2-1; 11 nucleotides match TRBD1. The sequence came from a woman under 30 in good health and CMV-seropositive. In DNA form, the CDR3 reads TGTGCCAGCAGTTCCCTACCGGGACAGGGGGGAGGTGAGCAGTTCTTC. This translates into CASSSLPGQGGGEQFF.